Below, 4 T cell receptor beta chains from the same sample are listed, as sequenced in a study of cytomegalovirus exposure and HLA in healthy donors. PCR used 60 Vbeta primers and 13 Jbeta primers. Using immunoSEQ multiplex PCR, the repertoire was profiled, and TCRdb retains in-frame clones only, with some absent. The table records about 160,000 clones, about four fifths of them present only once. The sample comprised PBMCs. These receptors were collected from a male donor in good health and CMV-seropositive.

Worth noting for this clone: Germline is not matched at one junction end, which may reflect a read error. The chain joins TRBV5-1 to TRBJ2-1; TRBD2 aligns across 7 bases. The germline V gene encodes CDR1 SGHRS and CDR2 YFSETQ. The CDR3 is made up of 14 amino acids. CDR3 protein: CASSLSGDYDEQFF. CDR3 DNA: TGCGCCAGCAGCTTGTCGGGGGACTACGATGAGCAGTTCTTC. The full variable domain, in which reference TRBV5-1 and TRBJ2-1 provide the parts outside the CDR3, is KAGVTQTPRYLIKTRGQQVTLSCSPISGHRSVSWYQQTPGQGLQFLFEYFSETQRNKGNFPGRFSGRQFSNSRSEMNVSTLELGDSALYLCASSLSGDYDEQFFGPGTRLTVL.

This clone was observed once. V gene TRBV6-6 combines with J gene TRBJ1-1; D gene unclear. The V gene's germline CDR1 is MNHNY and CDR2 SVGAGI (reference sequence). This CDR3 is built from 14 residues. Trimming left V 0 bases short and J 5 bases short, with 10 bases between. The CDR3 region is CASSYSGVLTEAFF. The CDR3 region has the DNA TGTGCCAGCAGTTACTCCGGGGTCTTAACTGAAGCTTTCTTT.

This clone has just one count. The rearrangement links TRBV28 to TRBJ2-7; D is perhaps TRBD2 (5 bases). Trimming took off 2 bases at V and 3 bases at J, with 8 bases between the two ends. CDR3 length: 13 residues. The germline gives CDR1 MDHEN, CDR2 SYDVKM. The CDR3 coding sequence is TGTGCCAGCAGTTTAGGACGGGGCTACGAGCAGTACTTC. Amino acids: CASSLGRGYEQYF.

The chain employs TRBV15 and TRBJ1-1; 8 bases are shared with TRBD1. Germline values: CDR1 LNHNV, CDR2 YYDKDF (reference sequence). CDR3 size: 15 residues. J was trimmed by 4 bases and V by 5 bases; bases with no gene match: 9. The CDR3 here is CATSHGTGWGTEAFF. The CDR3 DNA reads TGTGCCACCAGCCACGGGACAGGATGGGGCACTGAAGCTTTCTTT.